Listed here are 9 T cell receptor beta chains from one sample, sequenced in a study of cytomegalovirus exposure and HLA in healthy donors. Primers: 60 Vbeta forward and 13 Jbeta reverse. The assay was immunoSEQ multiplex PCR, and TCRdb's table has in-frame clones only and misses some. Across some 130,000 clones, the top ten clones capture over 1.5% of the sample. Material: PBMCs. The receptor set was obtained from a man between 18 and 35 years old in good health and CMV-seronegative.

This sequence joins TRBV27 and TRBJ2-3, with a possible D match to TRBD1 (5 bases). CDR1 is MNHEY, CDR2 SMNVEV, per germline (reference sequence). This CDR3 is built from 14 residues. V shed 2 bases and J shed 6 bases, with 12 bases lying between them. CDR3 loop: CASSLQGFADTQYF. In DNA form, the CDR3 reads TGTGCCAGCAGTTTACAGGGATTTGCCGATACGCAGTATTTT.

This chain joins TRBV29-1 and TRBJ1-1; 9 bases match TRBD1. V shed 6 bases, J shed 6 bases, and the junction held 8 bases outside the gene matches. Per germline, CDR1 SQVTM and CDR2 ANQGSEA. This CDR3 region has 13 residues. The CDR3 sequence is CSVLRDREAEAFF. The DNA of the CDR3 is TGCAGCGTCCTCCGGGACAGGGAGGCTGAAGCTTTCTTT. Filled out from reference TRBV29-1 and TRBJ1-1, the complete variable domain reads SAVISQKPSRDICQRGTSLTIQCQVDSQVTMMFWYRQQPGQSLTLIATANQGSEATYESGFVIDKFPISRPNLTFSTLTVSNMSPEDSSIYLCSVLRDREAEAFFGQGTRLTVV.

J is TRBJ1-4 and V is TRBV7-9; unclear D gene. The length of the CDR3 is 13 residues. Trimming pared 3 bases from V and 5 bases from J, leaving 7 bases between. The germline V gene has CDR1 SEHNR and CDR2 FQNEAQ (reference sequence). The CDR3 loop reads CASSFNGNEKLFF. The CDR3 nucleotides read TGTGCCAGCAGCTTCAACGGGAATGAAAAACTGTTTTTT.

V and J are TRBV18 and TRBJ1-6; D possibly corresponds to TRBD1 (6 bases). Trimming stripped 5 bases from V and 8 bases from J, with 13 bases between. CDR1 is KGHSH and CDR2 is LQKENI in the germline V gene. The CDR3 loop spans 14 amino acids. CDR3 in DNA: TGTGCCAGCTCAGAATACAGGGTTCATTCACCCCTCCACTTT. Translated, it gives CASSEYRVHSPLHF.

The chain is built from TRBV7-9 and TRBJ1-1, with TRBD1 as a possible D gene (6 bases). V lost 1 base, J lost 11 bases, and 11 bases lay in between. CDR1 is SEHNR and CDR2 is FQNEAQ in the germline V gene (reference sequence). The CDR3 loop spans 12 amino acids. The DNA for the CDR3 is TGTGCCAGCAGCTTAGAGGGGGTGGGTGCTTTCTTT. It codes for CASSLEGVGAFF.

The gene calls are TRBV7-3 and TRBJ1-3, with D perhaps TRBD1 (5 bases). The V gene's germline CDR1 is SGHTA and CDR2 FQGTGA. This CDR3 has 16 residues. Between the trimmed V and J ends, which lost 5 bases and 0 bases, there was a span of 14 bases. CDR3 bases: TGTGCCAGCAGCCCAAATGCGGGGGTCTCTGGAAACACCATATATTTT. Translation gives CASSPNAGVSGNTIYF.

This chain joins TRBV10-3 and TRBJ1-4; a weak D match, TRBD1 (5 bases). This CDR3 has 15 residues. V lost 3 bases to trimming and J lost 3 bases, with 11 bases between them. Germline V gene sequence: CDR1 ENHRY, CDR2 SYGVKD. CDR3 sequence (DNA): TGTGCCATCAGTGATTCGGGGGGATCTAATGAAAAACTGTTTTTT. Translating it yields CAISDSGGSNEKLFF.

The V gene is TRBV10-1, the J gene TRBJ1-1, with TRBD1 matching 9 bases. Germline trimming cut 3 bases from V and 5 bases from J; bases unmatched to any gene: 13. CDR3 size: 17 residues. Germline CDR1 reads WNHNN; CDR2 reads SYGVQD (reference sequence). The CDR3 DNA reads as TGCGCCAGCAGTGATTTATGGGACAGGGAAGTGGAAACTGAAGCTTTCTTT. Translated, it gives CASSDLWDREVETEAFF.

The gene calls are TRBV2 and TRBJ2-7; TRBD2 agrees at 12 bases. V lost 6 bases to trimming and J lost 2 bases; unmatched junction nucleotides: 8. CDR3 length: 16 amino acids. CDR1 is SNHLY and CDR2 is FYNNEI in the germline V gene. The CDR3 reads CASSNKGLAGAYEQYF. The DNA for the CDR3 is TGTGCCAGCAGCAACAAGGGACTAGCGGGCGCCTACGAGCAGTACTTC.